Listed below are T cell receptor beta chains from one sample, sequenced in a study of shared clonotypes between healthy human individuals. This table comes from immunoSEQ multiplex PCR, and its TCRdb copy is limited to in-frame clones, with some not included. The table includes approximately 600,000 clones, around 96% detected once. Sequenced material: naive CD8+ T cells sorted from blood. Source of these receptors: a woman younger than 45 in good health. Each CDR3 is given with its conserved first and last residue. The D gene is left open where the match is weak.

j_call: TRBJ2-7
v_call: TRBV19
d_call: TRBD1
cdr3_aa: CASKSGTGEQYF
cdr3_nt: TGTGCCAGTAAATCCGGGACAGGTGAGCAGTACTTC

j_call: TRBJ2-3
v_call: TRBV19
d_call: TRBD2
cdr3_aa: CASMGLAGSTDTQYF
cdr3_nt: TGTGCCAGTATGGGACTAGCGGGATCCACAGATACGCAGTATTTT

j_call: TRBJ2-3
v_call: TRBV7-2
d_call: TRBD2
cdr3_aa: CASSPPTSGNRTDTQYF
cdr3_nt: TGTGCCAGCAGCCCACCGACTAGCGGGAACCGCACAGATACGCAGTATTTT

j_call: TRBJ2-7
v_call: TRBV7-6
d_call: TRBD2
cdr3_aa: CASSPGLAVYEQYF
cdr3_nt: TGTGCCAGCAGCCCCGGACTAGCGGTCTACGAGCAGTACTTC

j_call: TRBJ1-1
v_call: TRBV23-1
d_call: TRBD1
cdr3_aa: CASSDNRGKAFF
cdr3_nt: TGCGCCAGCAGTGATAACAGGGGTAAAGCTTTCTTT

j_call: TRBJ1-1
v_call: TRBV2
d_call: .
cdr3_aa: CASSEATEAFF
cdr3_nt: TGTGCCAGCAGTGAAGCCACTGAAGCTTTCTTT

j_call: TRBJ2-7
v_call: TRBV5-1
d_call: TRBD2
cdr3_aa: CASNPHSPSGRSSYEQYF
cdr3_nt: TGCGCCAGCAACCCCCACTCTCCTAGCGGGAGGTCCTCCTACGAGCAGTACTTC

j_call: TRBJ2-2
v_call: TRBV11-3
d_call: .
cdr3_aa: CASSQALHGTGELFF
cdr3_nt: TGTGCCAGCAGTCAAGCCCTCCACGGCACCGGGGAGCTGTTTTTT

j_call: TRBJ1-2
v_call: TRBV5-6
d_call: .
cdr3_aa: CASSRAQYYTF
cdr3_nt: TGTGCCAGCAGTCGGGCCCAATACTACACCTTC

j_call: TRBJ1-2
v_call: TRBV9
d_call: .
cdr3_aa: CASSAKTGPRSGYTF
cdr3_nt: TGTGCCAGCAGCGCGAAGACGGGCCCCAGGTCTGGCTACACCTTC

j_call: TRBJ2-5
v_call: TRBV29-1
d_call: .
cdr3_aa: CSVGPRDPYQETQYF
cdr3_nt: TGCAGCGTCGGGCCCCGGGACCCGTACCAAGAGACCCAGTACTTC

j_call: TRBJ2-5
v_call: TRBV19
d_call: .
cdr3_aa: CASSDTPSKETQYF
cdr3_nt: TGTGCCAGTTCGGACACGCCAAGTAAAGAGACCCAGTACTTC